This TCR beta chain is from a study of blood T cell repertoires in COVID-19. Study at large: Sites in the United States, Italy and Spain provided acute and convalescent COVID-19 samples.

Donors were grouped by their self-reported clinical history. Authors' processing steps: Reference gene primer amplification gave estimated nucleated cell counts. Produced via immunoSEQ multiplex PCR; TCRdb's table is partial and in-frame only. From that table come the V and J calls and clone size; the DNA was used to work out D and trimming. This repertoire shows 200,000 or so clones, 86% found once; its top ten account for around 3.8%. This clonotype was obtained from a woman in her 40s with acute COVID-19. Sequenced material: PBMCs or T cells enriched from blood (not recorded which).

The CDR3 DNA follows: TGTGCCAGCAGTGTGGCCCAAAACACTGAAGCTTTCTTT. It specifies CASSVAQNTEAFF. The rearrangement uses TRBV12-3 or TRBV12-4 and TRBJ1-1; D is uncertain. CDR3 length equals 13 residues. V lost 5 bases and J 2 bases, leaving 9 bases between the germline ends.